The rows below give T cell receptor beta chains drawn from one sample of a study of T cell changes during pregnancy in multiple sclerosis. Method: immunoSEQ multiplex PCR; TCRdb's copy keeps in-frame clones and lacks some. The table records about 27,000 clones, around nine tenths of them present only once. Sequences were derived from CD8+ T cells from peripheral blood mononuclear cells, sampled in the second trimester of pregnancy. The receptors were gathered from a female donor with multiple sclerosis, enrolled in a pregnancy study. Both conserved end residues are part of each CDR3. Fields, in order: D gene, J gene, V gene, clone size, CDR3 protein, CDR3 DNA. D genes are given only for firm matches. Only some rows state a clone size, as once, few, many or a class for expanded clones.

>NA|TRBJ1-5|TRBV6-1|NA
CASSEGGGNQPQHF
TGTGCCAGCAGTGAAGGGGGAGGTAATCAGCCCCAGCATTTT
>NA|TRBJ1-1|TRBV28|NA
CASSLYGVGTEAFF
TGTGCCAGCAGTTTATACGGGGTCGGGACTGAAGCTTTCTTT
>TRBD2|TRBJ2-3|TRBV11-2|NA
CASSFLAVNTDTQYF
TGTGCCAGCAGCTTTCTAGCGGTGAACACAGATACGCAGTATTTT
>TRBD1|TRBJ1-1|TRBV18|few
CASSPGTGGLSEAFF
TGTGCCAGCTCACCAGGAACAGGGGGCCTTAGTGAAGCTTTCTTT
>TRBD1|TRBJ1-2|TRBV2|NA
CASSSQGVIYGYTF
TGTGCCAGCAGTTCCCAGGGGGTGATCTATGGCTACACCTTC
>NA|TRBJ1-1|TRBV7-2|NA
CASSLGAGMNTEAFF
TGTGCCAGCAGCTTAGGAGCAGGGATGAACACTGAAGCTTTCTTT
>NA|TRBJ1-6|TRBV11-2|NA
CASSGRRGLLNSPLHF
TGTGCCAGCAGCGGCCGAAGAGGGCTGTTGAATTCACCCCTCCACTTT
>NA|TRBJ2-1|TRBV6-5|NA
CASSSGLVGGEQFF
TGTGCCAGCAGTTCTGGACTCGTCGGGGGTGAGCAGTTCTTC
>TRBD2|TRBJ2-5|TRBV9|NA
CASSDPRLAGGPQETQYF
TGTGCCAGCAGCGACCCCAGACTAGCGGGGGGGCCTCAAGAGACCCAGTACTTC
>NA|TRBJ1-2|TRBV9|NA
CASSVARDTYGYTF
TGTGCCAGCAGCGTAGCCCGAGATACCTATGGCTACACCTTC
>TRBD1|TRBJ1-5|TRBV30|NA
CAWRAGGSYQPQHF
TGTGCCTGGAGAGCAGGGGGATCATATCAGCCCCAGCATTTT
>NA|TRBJ1-2|TRBV6-1|NA
CASSEKEGNGYTF
TGTGCCAGCAGTGAAAAGGAGGGGAATGGCTACACCTTC
>TRBD2|TRBJ2-2|TRBV29-1|NA
CSLAGENTGELFF
TGCAGCCTAGCGGGGGAAAACACCGGGGAGCTGTTTTTT
>NA|TRBJ2-3|TRBV7-8|NA
CASSFLLAADTQYF
TGTGCCAGCAGCTTTCTACTAGCTGCAGATACGCAGTATTTT
>NA|TRBJ2-3|TRBV11-2|NA
CASSSREQGRASTDTQYF
TGTGCCAGCAGCTCACGAGAACAGGGTCGGGCTAGCACAGATACGCAGTATTTT
>TRBD2|TRBJ2-1|TRBV6-4|NA
CASSPGLDYNEQFF
TGTGCCAGCAGCCCCGGACTAGACTACAATGAGCAGTTCTTC
>NA|TRBJ1-1|TRBV10-2|NA
CASSEARLRGNTEAFF
TGCGCCAGCAGTGAGGCTCGTCTAAGGGGGAACACTGAAGCTTTCTTT
>NA|TRBJ1-5|TRBV6-6|NA
CASSYKGRANQPQHF
TGTGCCAGCAGTTACAAGGGGAGGGCAAATCAGCCCCAGCATTTT
>NA|TRBJ1-6|TRBV4-3|NA
CASSQDVRTFYNSPLHF
TGCGCCAGCAGCCAAGACGTTAGAACTTTCTATAATTCACCCCTCCACTTT
>NA|TRBJ2-7|TRBV7-9|NA
CASRQGGSSYEQYF
TGTGCCAGCAGACAGGGCGGGTCCTCCTACGAGCAGTACTTC